This TCR beta chain was documented in a study of blood T cell repertoires in COVID-19 (dated by TCRdb to the early 2020s). For the wider study: Samples from collaborators originated in the United States, Italy and Spain and spanned both the acute and convalescent phases of COVID-19. Deeply sampled blood TCRbeta repertoires from subjects exposed to, actively infected with, or recovered from COVID-19 were included in the dataset. Sample metadata almost always included a de-identified subject ID, COVID-19 status, age in years and sex. The repertoires were made available in a free public database intended to serve as a resource for research on the immune response to SARS-CoV-2. Where available, HLA class I and class II types were obtained from metadata supplied by the sample provider rather than from assay-based typing. Samples came from the ongoing ImmuneRACE study (first 160 participants) plus 1,254 subjects from 6 global collaborators. The prospective study material was composed of cDNA or gDNA derived from T cells, B-cell-depleted T cells, or PBMCs.

Collaborating institutions collected whole blood in K2EDTA tubes following their own protocols. For TCRbeta analysis, collaborators shipped samples in one of three forms: frozen whole blood, isolated PBMCs, or DNA extracted from either of those sample types. The immunoSEQ Assay, a bias-controlled multiplex PCR, was used to amplify TCRbeta CDR3 regions from genomic DNA. In the original analysis: The number of nucleated cells in each sample was estimated by amplification of reference gene primers within the assay. To quantify the absolute abundance of each unique TCRbeta CDR3 rearrangement, sequence reads were collapsed and filtered. For each sample, productive Simpson clonality was calculated as the square root of Simpson's diversity index across productive rearrangements. The clones in this table, taken by TCRdb from immuneACCESS, are in-frame only. Not every clone is retained; where verified, under half of the shortfall comes from an unresolved V gene, and the cause of the rest is unknown. The V and J calls and clone size were taken over from that table, and D and trimming were inferred from the DNA. This sample comprises 70,000 to 95,000 clones, over 75% of them detected only once. 13% of the sample comes from the top ten.

General findings and caveats noted by the study authors: The quantity of clinical and demographic metadata differed by source and by participant and was supplied without curation.

The CDR3 covers 17 residues, taking in both the cysteine and the phenylalanine. Only the CDR3 part of the read is kept: 51 bases, read in frame from the first base. The CDR1 and CDR2 encoded by the germline V gene are MGHRA and YSYEKL. V is shortened by 1 base, J by 7 bases, and the region joining them spans 20 bases. With respect to this clone: Its target antigen remains unknown. The input lacks base qualities; no much larger clone sits a single base away.

This sequence was found in a human donor in a cohort sampled during active COVID-19. Input material: peripheral blood. The chain couples TRBV4-1 to TRBJ2-1; D gene: possibly TRBD2, on 6 matching bases. The DNA is as follows: TGCGCCAGCAGCCAAGGATTTATTGGGGGGAGGCGGAATGAGCAGTTCTTC. It encodes CASSQGFIGGRRNEQFF.